The 15 T cell receptor beta chains reported below all come from one sample, sequenced in a study of T cell responses to AZD1222 COVID-19 vaccine. The repertoire was sequenced with immunoSEQ multiplex PCR; TCRdb's copy has only in-frame clones and lacks some. The sample holds roughly 190,000 clones, roughly nine tenths seen once. Sequenced material: peripheral blood, taken 28 days after the second AZD1222 dose. The receptors come from an adult who received the AZD1222 COVID-19 vaccine.

The chain is built from TRBV7-6 and TRBJ2-1; TRBD2 matches 12 bases. The CDR3 is made up of 15 amino acids. V lost 5 bases and J lost 4; bases outside the gene matches: 3. Germline V gives CDR1 SGHVS, CDR2 FNYEAQ. Written as DNA, the CDR3 is TGTGCCAGCAGCGAGGGACTAGCGGGTTACAATGAGCAGTTCTTC. This gives the protein CASSEGLAGYNEQFF. The variable domain in full, with the rest retrieved from reference TRBV7-6 and TRBJ2-1, is GAGVSQSPRYKVTKRGQDVALRCDPISGHVSLYWYRQALGQGPEFLTYFNYEAQQDKSGLPNDRFSAERPEGSISTLTIQRTEQRDSAMYRCASSEGLAGYNEQFFGPGTRLTVL.

This clone has more than one count but fewer than ten. CDR3 DNA sequence: TGTGCCAGCAGCTTAGCGGGAGGGCAGATGGATGAGCAGTTCTTC. Translating gives CASSLAGGQMDEQFF. V is TRBV6-2 or TRBV6-3 and J is TRBJ2-1, with 11 positions matching TRBD2. V lost 6 bases to trimming and J lost 8 bases; unmatched junction nucleotides: 9. The CDR3 is 15 amino acids. CDR1 MNHEY and CDR2 SVGEGT come from the germline V gene.

V usage is TRBV9 and J usage is TRBJ2-1; TRBD1 matches at 11 bases. V lost 4 bases and J lost 6; bases outside the gene matches: 9. This CDR3 has 16 amino acids. From germline, CDR1 is SGDLS and CDR2 YYNGEE. The CDR3: CASSPSDRGLGNEQFF. Written as DNA, the CDR3 is TGTGCCAGCAGCCCCTCGGACAGGGGGCTAGGCAATGAGCAGTTCTTC.

The rearrangement links TRBV10-3 to TRBJ2-1; 10 bases are a match to TRBD2. Germline CDR1 is ENHRY and CDR2 is SYGVKD. CDR3 length: 14 residues. Germline trimming cut 5 bases from V and 5 bases from J; bases unmatched to any gene: 3. Written as DNA, the CDR3 is TGTGCCATCAGTACTAGCGGGAAAAACAATGAGCAGTTCTTC. It encodes CAISTSGKNNEQFF.

This clone appeared a single time. This chain connects TRBV7-8 to TRBJ2-5, with a tentative D call TRBD2 (5 bases). Germline CDR1 reads SGHVS; CDR2 reads FQNEAQ. The CDR3 runs to 14 residues. V lost 4 bases to trimming and J lost 1 base, with 10 bases between them. The CDR3 protein is CASSSGLAQETQYF. CDR3 in DNA: TGTGCCAGCAGCTCAGGACTCGCCCAAGAGACCCAGTACTTC.

This chain links TRBV5-1 with TRBJ1-5; tentative D call: TRBD1 (5 bases). Germline-derived CDR1 and CDR2 are SGHRS and YFSETQ. The length of the CDR3 is 14 residues. V was cut by 4 bases and J by 4 bases, with 12 bases left in between. The DNA for the CDR3 is TGCGCCAGCAGCGAGATGGGGGGGAATCAGCCCCAGCATTTT. This gives the protein CASSEMGGNQPQHF.

The count of this clone is one. The rearrangement joins TRBV28 to TRBJ1-4; the D gene is possibly TRBD1 (5 bases). Per the germline V gene, CDR1 is MDHEN and CDR2 is SYDVKM. The CDR3 runs to 15 residues. Trimming pared 5 bases from V and 8 bases from J, leaving 18 bases between. The CDR3 spells CASSEPGPRREKLFF. The CDR3 DNA is TGTGCCAGCAGTGAGCCGGGACCTCGGAGAGAAAAACTGTTTTTT.

V and J are TRBV4-1 and TRBJ1-3; tentative D call: TRBD1 (5 bases). This CDR3 region has 15 residues. CDR1 MGHRA and CDR2 YSYEKL come from the germline V gene. Trimming removed 0 bases from V and 2 bases from J, with 8 bases in between. CDR3 DNA sequence: TGCGCCAGCAGCCAAGATCAGGGTGCTGGAAACACCATATATTTT. Translated, it gives CASSQDQGAGNTIYF.

This sequence joins TRBV29-1 and TRBJ2-3; 7 bases are shared with TRBD2. Germline V gene lookup returns CDR1 SQVTM and CDR2 ANQGSEA. V trimming: 3 bases; J trimming: 1 base; junction bases outside the gene matches: 4. The CDR3 covers 14 residues. The CDR3: CSVESSGRTDTQYF. As DNA, the CDR3 is TGCAGCGTTGAGTCTAGCGGACGCACAGATACGCAGTATTTT.

V and J are TRBV12-3 or TRBV12-4 and TRBJ2-2; weak D call: TRBD2 (5 bases). Trimming left V 8 bases short and J 8 bases short, with 15 bases between. The CDR3 loop spans 13 amino acids. The CDR3 region has the DNA TGTGCCAGCGTTGGCGATTGGAGGGGGGAGCTGTTTTTT. Its translation is CASVGDWRGELFF.

The chain has TRBV28 and TRBJ1-2; D not certain. V was cut by 2 bases and J by 7 bases, with 5 bases left in between. Germline V gene lookup returns CDR1 MDHEN and CDR2 SYDVKM. This CDR3 is built from 11 residues. CDR3 nucleotides: TGTGCCAGCAGTTTAGGTCCTGGCTACACCTTC. Its protein is CASSLGPGYTF.

This clone was seen just once. The chain joins TRBV24-1 to TRBJ2-2, with D possibly TRBD2 on 5 matching bases. The CDR3 has 12 residues. Germline CDR1 KGHDR, CDR2 SFDVKD. V was trimmed by 9 bases and J by 1 base, leaving 5 bases between them. The DNA of the CDR3 is TGTGCCACCGGAGGGAACACCGGGGAGCTGTTTTTT. It yields the protein CATGGNTGELFF.

This clone has just one count. The rearrangement links TRBV5-1 to TRBJ2-1; D may be TRBD1 (5 bases). The CDR3 is 13 amino acids. Germline V lookup: CDR1 SGHRS, CDR2 YFSETQ. V lost 3 bases to trimming and J lost 4 bases, with 8 bases between them. CDR3 residues: CASSSRQYNEQFF. CDR3 in DNA: TGCGCCAGCAGCTCCCGACAGTACAATGAGCAGTTCTTC.

The V and J genes are TRBV29-1 and TRBJ1-5, with 7 positions matching TRBD1. V gave up 6 bases and J gave up 5 bases; unmatched junction bases: 7. The CDR3 sequence is 13 residues long. Germline CDR1 is SQVTM and CDR2 is ANQGSEA. The DNA for the CDR3 is TGCAGCGTGGCGGACAGGACGGATCAGCCCCAGCATTTT. It encodes CSVADRTDQPQHF.

The gene calls are TRBV19 and TRBJ1-5, with D unresolved. Trimming removed 4 bases at V and 10 bases at J, with 14 bases between. The CDR3 runs to 13 residues. CDR1 and CDR2 from the germline V gene are LNHDA and SQIVND (reference sequence). CDR3 amino acids: CASSNGGSLPQHF. As DNA, the CDR3 is TGTGCCAGTAGTAATGGAGGGAGCCTACCCCAGCATTTT.